The T cell receptor (beta chain) described here comes from a study of blood T cell repertoires in COVID-19. At the level of the study: Researchers got acute and convalescent COVID-19 samples from the United States, Italy and Spain.

Libraries were prepared by immunoSEQ multiplex PCR; TCRdb keeps only in-frame clonotypes and omits some of them. The data hold hundreds of thousands of clones, with around 90% observed a single time. Germline values: CDR1 SQVTM, CDR2 ANQGSEA. The germline V and J ends were trimmed by 7 bases and 0 bases, with 10 bases remaining between them. This CDR3 has 12 residues. The sequencing sample was made of peripheral blood. The chain joins TRBV29-1 to TRBJ2-7; weak D call: TRBD1 (5 bases). This sequence was found in a woman in her 40s with COVID-19, enrolled during active disease. The CDR3 region is CSATASSYEQYF. The CDR3 DNA reads as TGCAGCGCGACAGCCAGCTCCTACGAGCAGTACTTC.